This passage covers 19 T cell receptor beta chains from one sample sequenced in a study of T cells in localized non-small cell lung cancer. Clones were read by immunoSEQ multiplex PCR, and TCRdb kept only the in-frame ones, dropping some. The sample holds 25,000 to 30,000 clones, approximately 90% seen once. Sequencing used peripheral blood, obtained before any cancer treatment. These receptors came from a female donor of 60 years or more with stage I lung adenocarcinoma.

The rearrangement joins TRBV13 to TRBJ1-4, with D unclear. V was clipped by 3 bases and J by 10 bases, with 12 bases between them. This CDR3 has 13 amino acids. Germline V CDR1 and CDR2: PRHDT, FYEKMQ (reference sequence). This CDR3 reads CASSFFSDGKLFF. For the CDR3, the DNA is TGTGCCAGCAGCTTCTTCTCCGATGGAAAACTGTTTTTT.

The chain uses TRBV7-8 and TRBJ2-7; 10 bases align to TRBD2. The V gene's germline CDR1 is SGHVS and CDR2 FQNEAQ. V lost 5 bases to trimming and J lost 6 bases; unmatched junction nucleotides: 10. The CDR3 sequence is 15 residues long. CDR3 residues: CASSRGRTSGSEQYF. DNA of the CDR3: TGTGCCAGCAGCCGAGGCCGGACTAGCGGCTCCGAGCAGTACTTC.

This clone is a singleton in its sample. The J gene is TRBJ2-4, the V gene TRBV11-2, with a weak D call TRBD1 (6 bases). The V gene's germline CDR1 is SGHAT and CDR2 FQNNGV. CDR3 length: 13 residues. V lost 0 bases to trimming and J lost 11 bases, with 11 bases between them. The chain's CDR3 is CASSLDLDRFQYF. CDR3 in DNA: TGTGCCAGCAGCTTAGACTTGGACAGATTTCAGTACTTC. Using reference TRBV11-2 and TRBJ2-4 for the parts outside the CDR3, the full variable domain is EAGVAQSPRYKIIEKRQSVAFWCNPISGHATLYWYQQILGQGPKLLIQFQNNGVVDDSQLPKDRFSAERLKGVDSTLKIQPAKLEDSAVYLCASSLDLDRFQYFGAGTRLSVL.

The V gene is TRBV5-4, the J gene TRBJ2-3; unclear D gene. Germline lookup yields CDR1 SGHNT and CDR2 YYREEE (reference sequence). V was cut by 4 bases and J by 0 bases, with 18 bases left in between. This CDR3 contains 17 residues. CDR3 DNA: TGTGCCAGCAGCCCACGATTCAGATCAGCTAGCACAGATACGCAGTATTTT. Residues: CASSPRFRSASTDTQYF.

The chain uses TRBV18 and TRBJ2-7; perhaps TRBD2 as D (6 bases). The CDR3 is 15 residues long. The V gene lost 4 bases and the J gene lost 0 bases, with 13 bases spanning the gap. Looked up from germline, CDR1 is KGHSH and CDR2 is LQKENI. The CDR3 bases are TGTGCCAGCTCACGGAACCGGGACTTCTCCTACGAGCAGTACTTC. Translated, it gives CASSRNRDFSYEQYF.

The chain links TRBV5-1 to TRBJ2-5; tentative D call: TRBD2 (6 bases). The germline V gene has CDR1 SGHRS and CDR2 YFSETQ. Trimming pared 0 bases from V and 4 bases from J, leaving 22 bases between. CDR3 length: 18 amino acids. Here the CDR3 reads CASSLALLAGSSLETQYF. For the CDR3, the DNA is TGCGCCAGCAGCTTGGCCTTGTTGGCGGGAAGTTCTCTAGAGACCCAGTACTTC.

The rearrangement joins TRBV9 to TRBJ2-2; 7 bases fit TRBD1. Germline trimming cut 4 bases from V and 0 bases from J; bases unmatched to any gene: 3. Germline V gene lookup returns CDR1 SGDLS and CDR2 YYNGEE. The CDR3 has 15 amino acids. The CDR3, as DNA: TGTGCCAGCAGCACAGGGGTAACGAACACCGGGGAGCTGTTTTTT. Residues: CASSTGVTNTGELFF.

The genes are TRBV27 and TRBJ2-1; no definite D call. The CDR3 is made up of 14 amino acids. V lost 5 bases to trimming and J lost 5 bases, with 13 bases between them. Germline values: CDR1 MNHEY, CDR2 SMNVEV (reference sequence). The CDR3 DNA reads as TGTGCCAGCAGTCTAGACTCCCGGCACAATGAGCAGTTCTTC. Protein product: CASSLDSRHNEQFF.

A single count supports this clone. The chain has TRBV6-5 and TRBJ2-7; D assignment may be TRBD1 or TRBD2 (5 bases each). Trimming shortened V by 2 bases and J by 12 bases, and 17 bases separated the two germline ends. CDR1 is MNHEY, CDR2 SVGAGI, per germline. The CDR3 totals 13 residues. CDR3 nucleotides: TGTGCCAGCAGTTACCTATCCGACAGACTACCGTACTTC. This sequence encodes CASSYLSDRLPYF.

The chain has TRBV5-1 and TRBJ2-1; maybe TRBD2 (5 bases). Germline CDR1 and CDR2: SGHRS and YFSETQ. The V gene lost 2 bases and the J gene lost 0 bases, with 12 bases spanning the gap. There are 16 residues in the CDR3. The CDR3 region is CASSFGGRRSYNEQFF. The CDR3 coding sequence is TGCGCCAGCAGCTTCGGCGGGCGGCGCTCCTACAATGAGCAGTTCTTC.

The chain's CDR3 is CASSPLGLEQYF. CDR3 DNA: TGTGCCAGCAGCCCTCTAGGACTCGAGCAGTACTTC. The chain carries TRBV7-9 and TRBJ2-7, with D possibly TRBD2 on 5 matching bases. Trimming removed 5 bases at V and 6 bases at J, with 11 bases between. The CDR3 sequence is 12 residues long. The germline gives CDR1 SEHNR, CDR2 FQNEAQ (reference sequence).

The chain couples TRBV9 to TRBJ2-7; D may be TRBD2 (6 bases). Per the germline V gene, CDR1 is SGDLS and CDR2 is YYNGEE. V gave up 2 bases and J gave up 6 bases, with 12 bases separating them. The CDR3 extends over 13 amino acids. The CDR3 spells CASSVGRGGEQYF. CDR3 coding DNA: TGTGCCAGCAGCGTGGGTAGGGGAGGCGAGCAGTACTTC.

This chain uses TRBV20-1 with TRBJ2-4; no firm D call. The CDR3 totals 10 residues. The V gene lost 7 bases and the J gene lost 8 bases, with 9 bases spanning the gap. Germline-derived CDR1 and CDR2 are DFQATT and SNEGSKA (reference sequence). CDR3 loop: CSVWGDIQYF. As DNA, the CDR3 is TGCAGTGTATGGGGTGACATTCAGTACTTC.

J is TRBJ2-3 and V is TRBV7-8; D may correspond to TRBD1 or TRBD2 (5 bases each). The CDR3 sequence is 17 residues long. Germline assignment: CDR1 SGHVS and CDR2 FQNEAQ. Trimming removed 5 bases at V and 1 base at J, with 19 bases between. The CDR3 DNA sequence: TGTGCCAGCAGCCATGAGGTAGTGGGACGGGGCACAGATACGCAGTATTTT. It is translated as CASSHEVVGRGTDTQYF.

The J gene is TRBJ2-7, the V gene TRBV6-5; no clear D gene. The CDR3 has 12 amino acids. The V and J ends lost 5 bases and 1 base respectively, with 6 bases between them. Per germline, CDR1 MNHEY and CDR2 SVGAGI. The CDR3, as DNA: TGTGCCAGCAGTCCTGGGTCCTACGAGCAGTACTTC. As protein: CASSPGSYEQYF.

Comments on this clone: With a much larger clone just one base away, this may be a read error. The CDR3 here is CASSVGASEGRIAGNEQFF. In DNA, the CDR3 is TGTGCCAGCAGCGTAGGGGCTAGCGAGGGGAGGATTGCGGGCAATGAGCAGTTCTTC. The rearrangement joins TRBV9 to TRBJ2-1; a possible D gene is TRBD2 (6 bases). The ends were cut back, 0 bases at V and 6 bases at J, with 25 bases in the middle. Per the germline V gene, CDR1 is SGDLS and CDR2 is YYNGEE. The CDR3 has 19 amino acids.

V is TRBV15 and J is TRBJ1-3, with 7 bases fitting TRBD1. Per the germline V gene, CDR1 is LNHNV and CDR2 is YYDKDF (reference sequence). With 0 bases clipped from V and 4 bases from J, the junction kept 6 bases outside the gene matches. This CDR3 has 16 residues. CDR3 protein: CATSRENRGGGNTIYF. The CDR3 DNA reads as TGTGCCACCAGCAGAGAGAACAGGGGAGGCGGAAACACCATATATTTT.

The genes are TRBV15 and TRBJ1-2, with 7 bases aligning to TRBD1. CDR1 and CDR2 from the germline V gene are LNHNV and YYDKDF (reference sequence). This CDR3 is 14 amino acids long. With 5 bases clipped from V and 4 bases from J, the junction kept 7 bases outside the gene matches. The DNA of the CDR3 is TGTGCCACCAGCGGCCGGGACAGCACCTATGGCTACACCTTC. Protein sequence: CATSGRDSTYGYTF. The whole variable domain, filled in from reference TRBV15 and TRBJ1-2, reads DAMVIQNPRYQVTQFGKPVTLSCSQTLNHNVMYWYQQKSSQAPKLLFHYYDKDFNNEADTPDNFQSRRPNTSFCFLDIRSPGLGDTAMYLCATSGRDSTYGYTFGSGTRLTVV.

The chain combines TRBV28 with TRBJ1-5; the match to TRBD1 covers 11 bases. Losses at the gene ends were 7 bases for V and 6 bases for J; bases not matched to a gene: 5. Germline CDR1 and CDR2: MDHEN and SYDVKM. This CDR3 has 14 amino acids. The CDR3 bases are TGTGCCAGCAAAGAAGGGACAGGGGGTCAGCCCCAGCATTTT. Protein product: CASKEGTGGQPQHF. The whole variable domain, remainder taken from reference TRBV28 and TRBJ1-5, is DVKVTQSSRYLVKRTGEKVFLECVQDMDHENMFWYRQDPGLGLRLIYFSYDVKMKEKGDIPEGYSVSREKKERFSLILESASTNQTSMYLCASKEGTGGQPQHFGDGTRLSIL.